A selection of T cell receptor beta chains follows, all from one sample in a study of TIL therapy for anti-PD-1-resistant metastatic lung cancer. The repertoire was sequenced with immunoSEQ multiplex PCR; TCRdb's copy has only in-frame clones and lacks some. Of tens of thousands of clones detected, 65% to 90% appear once; the ten largest clones hold approximately 5.1%. The sample here was blood, taken at baseline. The receptors were sampled from a person aged 30 to 80 with non-small cell lung cancer. The conserved cysteine and the conserved F or W are not part of the CDR3 here. A D gene is named only where the DNA matches it firmly.

d_gene,j_gene,v_gene,CDR3aa
-,TRBJ2-1,TRBV11-2,ASSLANYNEQF
TRBD1,TRBJ1-2,TRBV10-3,AISDGTGMRGYT
-,TRBJ1-1,TRBV28,ASSPALNTEAF
-,TRBJ2-2,TRBV7-6,ASSLELVTTGELF
TRBD1,TRBJ2-1,TRBV10-1,AGSAGTGRYNEQF
-,TRBJ2-2,TRBV6-5,ASSSGPTTTGELF
-,TRBJ2-1,TRBV11-3,ASSPLLAGFNEQF
TRBD1,TRBJ2-7,TRBV7-6,ASSHRAGTGGYEQY
-,TRBJ2-2,TRBV29-1,SVQRPGQDTGELF
TRBD1,TRBJ2-2,TRBV4-3,ASSQSRDRGFGELF
TRBD1,TRBJ2-7,TRBV30,AWTQGAYEQY
-,TRBJ1-2,TRBV28,ASSVFNYGYT
TRBD1,TRBJ2-3,TRBV10-1,ASSEGDRGSTDTQY
TRBD1,TRBJ1-1,TRBV27,ASSPTRDRGPEAF
-,TRBJ2-5,TRBV19,ASSTSEVVETQY
TRBD2,TRBJ2-7,TRBV29-1,SVKRGGHEQY
-,TRBJ2-1,TRBV29-1,SVGFDEQF
-,TRBJ2-1,TRBV4-2,ASSDQIGGGDSEQF